The rows below give T cell receptor beta chains drawn from one sample of a study of blood T cell repertoires in COVID-19. Libraries were prepared by immunoSEQ multiplex PCR; TCRdb keeps only in-frame clonotypes and omits some of them. The sample consists of around 150,000 clones, about 93% of them appearing once. Sequencing used peripheral blood. The receptors derive from a woman aged 50 to 60 with acute or convalescent COVID-19. The CDR3 runs from the conserved cysteine through the conserved F or W.

V	J	CDR3
TRBV18	TRBJ1-4	CASSLNSGTVNEKLFF
TRBV5-4	TRBJ2-5	CASSLESREETQYF
TRBV6-5	TRBJ1-2	CASRLGQVSSGYTF
TRBV9	TRBJ1-1	CASSVSTALNTEAFF
TRBV29-1	TRBJ2-4	CSVRTSGENIQYF
TRBV19	TRBJ2-7	CASSNRGGAYEQYF
TRBV4-3	TRBJ2-3	CASSQDFLRGPAREDTQYF
TRBV18	TRBJ2-5	CASSPPSPRETQYF
TRBV27	TRBJ2-2	CASSREGVWNTGELFF
TRBV27	TRBJ1-5	CASSFSVIQPQHF
TRBV5-1	TRBJ1-3	CASSPGRGSGNTIYF
TRBV10-2	TRBJ2-1	CASRPVLAGVFNEQFF
TRBV2	TRBJ1-3	CASRQGMPTIYF
TRBV6-5	TRBJ1-2	CASREDSPGGYTF
TRBV5-4	TRBJ2-1	CASSLPSREGNEQFF
TRBV6-2/TRBV6-3	TRBJ2-1	CASSPPVNEQFF